This TCR beta chain was retrieved from a study of blood T cell repertoires in COVID-19. The data were produced by immunoSEQ multiplex PCR, yet TCRdb's version contains in-frame clones alone and is incomplete. The table records about 140,000 clones, roughly 85% of them present only once. The CDR3 loop spans 15 amino acids. Germline V lookup: CDR1 MNHEY, CDR2 SMNVEV (reference sequence). Trimming cost V 5 bases and J 3 bases; bases outside gene matches: 4. Input material: peripheral blood. This sequence originates from a human donor in a cohort sampled during active COVID-19. The V call is TRBV27, the J call TRBJ2-1; 10 nucleotides match TRBD1. CDR3 in DNA: TGTGCCAGCAGTCCCGGGACAGGGGTCTACAATGAGCAGTTCTTC. It encodes CASSPGTGVYNEQFF.